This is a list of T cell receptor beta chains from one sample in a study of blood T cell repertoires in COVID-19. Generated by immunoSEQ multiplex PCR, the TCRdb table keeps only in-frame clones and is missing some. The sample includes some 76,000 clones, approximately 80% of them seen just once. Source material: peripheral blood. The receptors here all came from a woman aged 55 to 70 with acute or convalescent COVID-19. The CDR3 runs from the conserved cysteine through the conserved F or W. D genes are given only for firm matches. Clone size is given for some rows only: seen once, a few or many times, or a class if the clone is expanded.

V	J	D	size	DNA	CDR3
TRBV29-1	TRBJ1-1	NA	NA	TGCAGCGTTGGAAGGAACGGGGACACTGAAGCTTTCTTT	CSVGRNGDTEAFF
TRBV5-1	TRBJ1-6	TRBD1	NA	TGCGCCAGCAGTATCGGGGCGACAGGGGGAAATTCACCCCTCCACTTT	CASSIGATGGNSPLHF
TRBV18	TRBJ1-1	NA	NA	TGTGCCAGCTCACCGCCCGGGAGGGGGGGAGCTTTCTTT	CASSPPGRGGAFF
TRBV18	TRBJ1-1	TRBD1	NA	TGTGCCAGCTCACCGGGGACAGGGGAAGGAGCTTTCTTT	CASSPGTGEGAFF
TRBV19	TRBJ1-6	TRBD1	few	TGTGCCAGTAGGAAAGGGGGACAGGGGAATTCACCCCTCCACTTT	CASRKGGQGNSPLHF
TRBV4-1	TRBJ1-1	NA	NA	TGCGCCAGCAGCACCCAGGGGTATACTCGGAACACTGAAGCTTTCTTT	CASSTQGYTRNTEAFF
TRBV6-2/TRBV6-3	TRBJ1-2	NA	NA	TGTGCCAGCAGTTACTCGACTCCCCCTGGCTACACCTTC	CASSYSTPPGYTF
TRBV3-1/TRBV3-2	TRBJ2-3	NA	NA	TGTGCCAGCAGCCCGGGGGAATCGGACACAGATACGCAGTATTTT	CASSPGESDTDTQYF
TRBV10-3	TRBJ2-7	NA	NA	TGTGCCATCAGCGCCGGGACTTTGAACTACGAGCAGTACTTC	CAISAGTLNYEQYF
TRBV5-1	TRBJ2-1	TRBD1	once	TGCGCCAGCAGTAGACAGGGGGAGTACAATGAGCAGTTCTTC	CASSRQGEYNEQFF
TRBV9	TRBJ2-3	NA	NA	TGTGCCAGCAGCGTAGGAGGGCTTAGCACAGATACGCAGTATTTT	CASSVGGLSTDTQYF
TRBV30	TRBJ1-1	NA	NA	TGTGCCTGGAGTACCCTCAGACAGACCGATGAAGCTTTCTTT	CAWSTLRQTDEAFF
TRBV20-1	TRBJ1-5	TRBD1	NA	TGCAGTGCTAGTGGGGGGACAGGGGAAAATCAGCCCCAGCATTTT	CSASGGTGENQPQHF
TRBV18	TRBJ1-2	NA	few	TGTGCCAGCTCACCACCCAGCGAGTACGGCTATGGCTACACCTTC	CASSPPSEYGYGYTF
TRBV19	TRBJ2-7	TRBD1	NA	TGTGCCAGTAACGGACAGGGGAGCTCCTACGAGCAGTACTTC	CASNGQGSSYEQYF
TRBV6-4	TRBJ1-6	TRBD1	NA	TGTGCCAGCAGTGAGGCCCCGGGACAGGGACCACCCCTCCACTTT	CASSEAPGQGPPLHF
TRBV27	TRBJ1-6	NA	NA	TGTGCCAGCAGTTTATCTCGGGGGGCTGATAATTCACCCCTCCACTTT	CASSLSRGADNSPLHF
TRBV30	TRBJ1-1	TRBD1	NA	TGTGCCTGGAAGGACAGGGCAAGCGGAGCTTTCTTT	CAWKDRASGAFF
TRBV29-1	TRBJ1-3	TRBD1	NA	TGCAGCGTTGAAAGACCTGGGACAGGGGAACGAACTGGAAACACCATATATTTT	CSVERPGTGERTGNTIYF
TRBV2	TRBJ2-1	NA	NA	TGTGCCAGCAACATACTCGACAGCAACAATGAGCAGTTCTTC	CASNILDSNNEQFF
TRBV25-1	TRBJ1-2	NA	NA	TGTGCCAGCAGTGATCCCTTGCGCAGGGGCTATGGCTACACCTTC	CASSDPLRRGYGYTF
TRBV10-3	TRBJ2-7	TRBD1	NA	TGTGCCATCAGTGAGTACGCCGGGACAGGGGGACTAGTCGGCCACGAGCAGTACTTC	CAISEYAGTGGLVGHEQYF
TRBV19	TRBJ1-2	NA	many	TGTGCCAGTAGTATGGCAGGGGACTATGGCTACACCTTC	CASSMAGDYGYTF
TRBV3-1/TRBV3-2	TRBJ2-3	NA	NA	TGTGCCAGCAGCCAACAAAGGCTAGCGACAGATACGCAGTATTTT	CASSQQRLATDTQYF
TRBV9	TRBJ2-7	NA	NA	TGTGCCAGCAGCGTAGGGCCCCTCGGAGGGTTCGGCGAGCAGTACTTC	CASSVGPLGGFGEQYF
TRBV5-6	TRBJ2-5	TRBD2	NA	TGTGCCGCCCGGGAGTGGGCTAGCGGGGGTGTGGAGACCCAGTACTTC	CAAREWASGGVETQYF
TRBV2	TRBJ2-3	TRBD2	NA	TGTGCCAGCACCACTGGAAGGGGACTAGCTACCGATACGCAGTATTTT	CASTTGRGLATDTQYF
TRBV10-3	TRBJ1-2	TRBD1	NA	TGTGCCATCAGAGGGGACTCGACAGGGGGCAACTATGGCTACACCTTC	CAIRGDSTGGNYGYTF
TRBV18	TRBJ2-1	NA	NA	TGTGCCAGCTCCCTGGTTAGCCCCAATGAGCAGTTCTTC	CASSLVSPNEQFF
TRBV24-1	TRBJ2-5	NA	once	TGTGCCACCGCGAGGCGAGGGGAGACCCAGTACTTC	CATARRGETQYF
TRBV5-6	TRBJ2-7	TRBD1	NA	TGTGCCAGCAGCTTTCAGGACAGGGATCTCTACGAGCAGTACTTC	CASSFQDRDLYEQYF
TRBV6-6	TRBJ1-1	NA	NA	TGTGCCGTACAGGGGAACACTGAAGCTTTCTTT	CAVQGNTEAFF
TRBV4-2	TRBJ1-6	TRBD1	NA	TGTGCCAGCAGCCGAGACAGGGACTCTTCACCCCTCCACTTT	CASSRDRDSSPLHF
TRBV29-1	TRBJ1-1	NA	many	TGCAGCGTTGATGAGGGAGGGGTAGGCACTGAAGCTTTCTTT	CSVDEGGVGTEAFF
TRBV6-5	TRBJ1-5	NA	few	TGTGCCAGCACCGGGCGAGGGTATAGCAATCAGCCCCAGCATTTT	CASTGRGYSNQPQHF
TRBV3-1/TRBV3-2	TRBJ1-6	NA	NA	TGTGCCAGCAGGGGGACTGGCGGGAATTCACCCCTCCACTTT	CASRGTGGNSPLHF
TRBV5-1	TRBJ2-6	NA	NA	TGCGCCAGCAGCTTGGCGTTCGACCCCTCTGGGGCCAACGTCCCGACTTTC	CASSLAFDPSGANVPTF
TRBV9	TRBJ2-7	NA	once	TGTGCCAGCAGCGCACTACCCGGGACTCCGACTACTTCCGAGCAGTACTTC	CASSALPGTPTTSEQYF
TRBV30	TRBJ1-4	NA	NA	TGTGCCTGGAGACCGGCCCCGGGTGAAAAACTGTTTTTT	CAWRPAPGEKLFF
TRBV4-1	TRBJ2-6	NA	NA	TGCGCCAGCAGCCAAGAGACGATCGGGTACGGGGCCAACGTCCTGACTTTC	CASSQETIGYGANVLTF
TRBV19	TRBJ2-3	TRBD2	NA	TGTGCCAGTAGTATAAGACTAGCGGGGGGGCAAGATACGCAGTATTTT	CASSIRLAGGQDTQYF
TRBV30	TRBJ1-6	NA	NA	TGTGCCTGGAGTGCGGGGGGCAATGGTAATTCACCCCTCCACTTT	CAWSAGGNGNSPLHF
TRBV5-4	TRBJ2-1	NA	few	TGTGCCAGCAGCTTGGTGACAGTAAATGAGCAGTTCTTC	CASSLVTVNEQFF
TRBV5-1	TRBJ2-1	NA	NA	TGCGCCAGCAGCTTGGAGGTAGCCCCCGGGTATGAGCAGTTCTTC	CASSLEVAPGYEQFF
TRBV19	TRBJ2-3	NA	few	TGTGCCAGTAGTATGAATGCGGGTATCACAGATACGCAGTATTTT	CASSMNAGITDTQYF
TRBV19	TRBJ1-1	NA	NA	TGTGCCAGTAGTGCCACAGGAAACACTGAAGCTTTCTTT	CASSATGNTEAFF
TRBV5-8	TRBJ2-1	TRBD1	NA	TGTGCCAGCAGCTTGATGGACAGGGGCTACAATGAGCAGTTCTTC	CASSLMDRGYNEQFF
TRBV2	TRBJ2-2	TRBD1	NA	TGTGCCAGCAGGCTTAGGACAGGGGGGAACACCGGGGAGCTGTTTTTT	CASRLRTGGNTGELFF
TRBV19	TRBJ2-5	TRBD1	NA	TGTGCCAGTAATCGACAGGGGCGGGAGACCCAGTACTTC	CASNRQGRETQYF
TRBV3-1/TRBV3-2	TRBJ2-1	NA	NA	TGTGCCAGCAGCCAAGGGGCTCCCCAGTTCTTC	CASSQGAPQFF
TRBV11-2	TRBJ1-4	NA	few	TGTGCCAGCAGCTTAGTGCCACTCACTAATGAAAAACTGTTTTTT	CASSLVPLTNEKLFF
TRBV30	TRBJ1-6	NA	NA	TGTGCCTGGAGTCCCGGACAGTTAAATTCACCCCTCCACTTT	CAWSPGQLNSPLHF
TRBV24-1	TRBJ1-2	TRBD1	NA	TGTGCCACCAGTGATCGCCGGGACAGGGGCGATGGCTACACCTTC	CATSDRRDRGDGYTF